A single sample gave rise to the 12 T cell receptor beta chains below, sequenced in a study of CD8 T cells in ankylosing spondylitis (TCRdb year 2017). Libraries were constructed by 5' RACE. TCRdb records Illumina HiSeq 2500 as the sequencer. TCRdb's own reprocessing of the public reads used fastp at Q25 and MiXCR and kept productive beta chains. Every entry covers one CDR3 protein and lists the most common genes and DNA from its rows. The sample table lists 200,000 to 300,000 distinct CDR3 sequences, approximately 9% of them with a count of one. Of the sample, almost 7% falls within the top ten clones. Sequences were obtained from blood, either unsorted or a sorted T cell fraction (not recorded which). These receptors were collected from a male donor with ankylosing spondylitis or in good health (not recorded which).

The chain combines TRBV30 with TRBJ2-7; 7 nucleotides line up with TRBD2. CDR3 length: 14 amino acids. Germline assignment: CDR1 GTSNPN and CDR2 SVGIG (reference sequence). Losses at the gene ends were 2 bases for V and 3 bases for J; bases not matched to a gene: 7. DNA for the CDR3: TGTGCCTGGAGTTTAGGGGAGGGCCACTACGAGCAGTACTTC. Its protein product is CAWSLGEGHYEQYF.

The chain links TRBV19 to TRBJ2-3; D is possibly TRBD2 (6 bases). Trimming removed 5 bases at V and 0 bases at J, with 18 bases between. Germline CDR1 is LNHDA and CDR2 is SQIVND (reference sequence). This CDR3 has 17 residues. The CDR3 loop is CASSPLRGRGSTDTQYF. DNA for the CDR3: TGTGCCAGTAGTCCCCTCCGTGGGCGGGGAAGCACAGATACGCAGTATTTT.

This clonotype was picked up many times. The chain carries TRBV5-1 and TRBJ1-2, with 10 bases matching TRBD1. Germline V lookup: CDR1 SGHRS, CDR2 YFSETQ. J lost 4 bases, V lost 0 bases, and 3 bases had no gene match. This CDR3 region has 15 residues. The CDR3 reads CASSLETGGGYGYTF. The CDR3 DNA is TGCGCCAGCAGCTTGGAGACAGGGGGCGGCTATGGCTACACCTTC.

Many counts were recorded for this clonotype. CDR3 sequence: CASSLDVPENTEAFF. The CDR3 nucleotides read TGCGCCAGCAGCTTGGATGTTCCGGAGAACACTGAAGCTTTCTTT. The chain joins TRBV5-1 to TRBJ1-1; D uncertain. This CDR3 comprises 15 residues. The germline V gene has CDR1 SGHRS and CDR2 YFSETQ. V lost 0 bases and J 1 base, leaving 10 bases between the germline ends.

In its sample, this clonotype was seen many times. The chain joins TRBV20-1 to TRBJ1-6, with 9 bases fitting TRBD1. The germline CDR1 and CDR2 sequences are DFQATT and SNEGSKA (reference sequence). The CDR3 sequence is 13 residues long. V dropped 5 bases and J dropped 8; count of bases not matched to a gene: 4. CDR3 region: CSAGTGGDSPLHF. CDR3 nucleotide sequence: TGCAGTGCTGGCACAGGGGGCGATTCACCCCTCCACTTT.

This clonotype was seen many times. The V and J genes are TRBV6-4 and TRBJ1-1; TRBD1 is a possible D gene (6 bases). The CDR3 spans 13 residues. The V gene's germline CDR1 is MRHNA and CDR2 SNTAGT. V was clipped by 3 bases and J by 10 bases, with 15 bases between them. The DNA of the CDR3 is TGTGCCAGCAGTGATCGCCAGGGGTCTAGAGCTTTCTTT. This encodes CASSDRQGSRAFF.

This clonotype was counted ten times or more. This chain connects TRBV7-8 to TRBJ1-3; no firm D call. Looked up from germline, CDR1 is SGHVS and CDR2 is FQNEAQ. This CDR3 has 13 residues. Deletions cut 3 bases from V and 4 bases from J, with 7 bases between. CDR3 DNA: TGTGCCAGCAGCTTGCGAGTGGGAAACACCATATATTTT. This encodes CASSLRVGNTIYF.

This clonotype was detected many times. The chain employs TRBV20-1 and TRBJ1-4; 8 positions match TRBD1. The V gene end was trimmed by 6 bases and the J gene end by 6 bases; junction bases not matched to a gene: 6. The CDR3 has 13 amino acids. Germline V gene sequence: CDR1 DFQATT, CDR2 SNEGSKA (reference sequence). CDR3 region: CSADRGGDEKLFF. The CDR3 bases are TGCAGTGCCGACAGGGGTGGGGATGAAAAACTGTTTTTT.

This clonotype was observed at least ten times. The rearrangement uses TRBV5-1 and TRBJ2-2; D is tentatively TRBD1 or TRBD2 (6 bases each). Trimming took 1 base from V and 2 from J, leaving 12 bases between them. The CDR3 length is 16 residues. Germline CDR1 and CDR2: SGHRS and YFSETQ. CDR3 loop: CASSLHGGGNTGELFF. The CDR3 DNA follows: TGCGCCAGCAGCTTGCACGGGGGCGGAAACACCGGGGAGCTGTTTTTT.

A remark on this clonotype: This may come from a read error, since a much larger clone is one base off. The rearrangement joins TRBV5-1 to TRBJ2-7; 10 bases are a match to TRBD1. Germline-derived CDR1 and CDR2 are SGHRS and YFSETQ. The CDR3 covers 15 residues. The CDR3: CTSSWDRGRGYEQYF. CDR3 nucleotides: TGCACCAGCAGCTGGGACAGGGGACGAGGTTACGAGCAGTACTTC.

In regard to this clonotype: Since a much larger clone is just one base distant, this may be a read error. The genes are TRBV20-1 and TRBJ2-6, with D perhaps matching TRBD1 (6 bases). Germline loops: CDR1 DFQATT, CDR2 SNEGSKA (reference sequence). The CDR3 extends over 17 amino acids. CDR3 residues: CCARDPGAHSGANVLTF. The CDR3 DNA reads TGCTGTGCTAGAGATCCAGGGGCCCACTCTGGGGCCAACGTCCTGACTTTC.

This clonotype was recorded at least ten times. The chain combines TRBV10-3 with TRBJ1-1; D is possibly TRBD1 (6 bases). The CDR3 consists of 16 residues. Trimming shortened V by 2 bases and J by 4 bases, and 17 bases separated the two germline ends. The germline V gene encodes CDR1 ENHRY and CDR2 SYGVKD. This chain's CDR3 is CAISENTPGVGTEAFF. DNA for the CDR3: TGTGCCATCAGTGAGAACACCCCAGGGGTGGGCACTGAAGCTTTCTTT.